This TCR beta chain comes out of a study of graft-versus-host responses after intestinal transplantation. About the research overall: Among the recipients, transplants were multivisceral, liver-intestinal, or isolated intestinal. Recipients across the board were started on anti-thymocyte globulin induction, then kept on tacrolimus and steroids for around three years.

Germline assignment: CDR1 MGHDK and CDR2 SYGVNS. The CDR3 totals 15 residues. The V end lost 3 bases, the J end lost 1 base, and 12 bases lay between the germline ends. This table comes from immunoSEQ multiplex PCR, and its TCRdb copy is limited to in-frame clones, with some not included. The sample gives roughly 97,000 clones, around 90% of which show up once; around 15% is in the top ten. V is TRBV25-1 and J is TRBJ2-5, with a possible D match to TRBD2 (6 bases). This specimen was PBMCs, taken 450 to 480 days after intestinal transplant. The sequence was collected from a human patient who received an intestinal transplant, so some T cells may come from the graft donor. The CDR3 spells CASSEPGGSQETQYF. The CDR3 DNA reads TGTGCCAGCAGTGAGCCCGGAGGGTCCCAAGAGACCCAGTACTTC.